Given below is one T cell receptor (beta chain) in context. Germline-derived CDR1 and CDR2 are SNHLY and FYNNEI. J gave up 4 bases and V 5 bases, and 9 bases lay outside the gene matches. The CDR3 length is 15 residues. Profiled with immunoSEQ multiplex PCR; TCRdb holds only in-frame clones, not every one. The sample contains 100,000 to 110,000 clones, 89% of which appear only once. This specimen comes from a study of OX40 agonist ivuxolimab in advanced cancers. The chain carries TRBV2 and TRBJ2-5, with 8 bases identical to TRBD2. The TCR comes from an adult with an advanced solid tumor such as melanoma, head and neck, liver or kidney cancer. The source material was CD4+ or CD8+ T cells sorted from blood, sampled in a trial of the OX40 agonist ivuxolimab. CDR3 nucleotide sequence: TGTGCCAGCAGTCCGTTGGCGGGAGGAGGAGAGACCCAGTACTTC. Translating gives CASSPLAGGGETQYF.